Listed below are T cell receptor beta chains from one sample, sequenced in a study of CD8 T cells in ankylosing spondylitis. TCRdb re-called the 5' RACE reads through MiXCR, storing one row per CDR3 protein. The data hold about 840,000 distinct CDR3 sequences, with about 11% observed a single time. What was sequenced was blood, either unsorted or a sorted T cell fraction (not recorded which). These TCRs come from a male donor with ankylosing spondylitis. The CDR3 runs from the conserved cysteine through the conserved F or W.

TRBV6-2/TRBV6-3	CASSLRDRGWGTEAFF
TRBV11-2	CASSTGVWETQYF
TRBV10-3	CAIRLENTDTQYF
TRBV5-1	CASRPRQGKDEQYF
TRBV7-9	CASSLADVGVTEAFF
TRBV12-3/TRBV12-4	CASSPRPGQGKETQYF
TRBV6-5	CASSYSGYPSTDTQYF
TRBV20-1	CSARDPTRGRNNEQFF
TRBV10-3	CAISDFAGTYTEAFF
TRBV10-1	CVMETEAFF
TRBV20-1	CSARSSSVQETQYF
TRBV18	CASSAGTSFTDTQYF
TRBV5-1	CASSGWDEQFF
TRBV20-1	CSARVPGSDEQYF
TRBV20-1	CSALSTTNEKLFF
TRBV18	CASSPDRQTRRNEQFF
TRBV20-1	CSASETSGSYNEQFF
TRBV5-1	CASSLQRASYNEQFF
TRBV7-7	CASSPRLGYGGTGELFF
TRBV29-1	CSARGTRASDPEAFF
TRBV29-1	CSAGTQETQYF
TRBV19	CATSLGLNTEAFF
TRBV11-1	CASSLYWTGGYEQYF
TRBV5-1	CVSSLEGQGIDTQYF
TRBV7-2	CASSQDSANEKLFF
TRBV6-2/TRBV6-3	CASSYSGTLNTEAFF
TRBV6-1	CASSEHWTGELFF
TRBV18	CASSPKANTDTQYF
TRBV27	CATCLSGYTDTQYF
TRBV7-9	CASSLESAVGTQYF
TRBV5-1	CASSPDFRSSYEQYF
TRBV5-1	CASSYGTGKNIQYF
TRBV3-1	CASSHPAIGLAGRNTGELFF
TRBV2	CASIMEVAGNNEQFF
TRBV7-2	CASSFQWDQEQYF
TRBV5-6	CASSLYGTSSYEQYF
TRBV4-2	CASSPAGDSDTQYF
TRBV4-3	CASRIAGQGPNEQFF
TRBV4-2	CASSREGPDTQYF
TRBV7-2	CASSPRRGGYTF
TRBV7-2	CASSLGGQGVLYNEQFF
TRBV12-3/TRBV12-4	CASSFGGGREIF
TRBV10-3	CAIDRMGGPQPQHF
TRBV19	CASSATGTDRADTQYF
TRBV2	CASRGLSYGYTF
TRBV15	CATSRDYFSYEQYF
TRBV7-9	CASSPKNSAYNEQFF
TRBV15	CATSRRTTDTQYF
TRBV6-2/TRBV6-3	CASSYFNLEGQYF
TRBV6-5	CASSYRPGGLYTIYF
TRBV5-1	CASSLEGTSADTQYF
TRBV24-1	CATSAGTSGYETQYF
TRBV20-1	CSAKAERSTDTQYF